This T cell receptor (beta chain) comes out of a study of cytomegalovirus exposure and HLA in healthy donors. Points from the study as a whole: Being indistinguishable, some V segments were excluded, TRBV6-2 and TRBV6-3 among them. Some TCR beta chains (164 of them) were listed as cytomegalovirus-associated. It emerged from a later analysis that several of the most significant clusters appeared to be linked to common viral pathogens.

The table lists this clone with a count of one. What it binds is unknown. Losses at the gene ends were 2 bases for V and 0 bases for J; bases not matched to a gene: 2. Germline V CDR1 and CDR2: SGHNT, YENEEA. The CDR3 has 16 residues. With 60 Vbeta and 13 Jbeta primers, the PCR was carried out. TCRdb keeps only in-frame clones here, not all; method: immunoSEQ multiplex PCR. The sample records more than 110,000 clones, approximately 80% being singletons. This rearrangement joins TRBV11-3 to TRBJ2-4; 9 bases line up with TRBD1. The sample consisted of PBMCs. The TCR originated in a man aged 40-49 years in good health and CMV-seropositive. As DNA, the CDR3 is TGTGCCAGCAGCTTAAACAGGGGGCTAGCCAAAAACATTCAGTACTTC. This encodes CASSLNRGLAKNIQYF.